These T cell receptor beta chains were read from a single sample in a study of CD8 T cells in ankylosing spondylitis. Using its own MiXCR run on the 5' RACE reads, TCRdb lists one record per CDR3 protein. This sample has 750,000 to 850,000 distinct CDR3 sequences, with approximately 10% found just once. The sequencing sample was made of blood, either unsorted or a sorted T cell fraction (not recorded which). These TCRs come from a male donor with ankylosing spondylitis. CDR3s include the opening cysteine and the closing phenylalanine or tryptophan. The order of the fields is J gene, clone size, D gene, V gene, CDR3 DNA, CDR3 protein. D genes are given only for firm matches. Size is omitted from some rows. Given values are once, few, many or a class for expanded clones.

TRBJ2-7	few	-	TRBV20-1	TGCAGTGCTTGGGACCAAAGGGGCGAGCAGTACTTC	CSAWDQRGEQYF
TRBJ2-2	few	TRBD1	TRBV7-8	TGTGCCAGCAGCCCCGGGACAGGGTACGCCGGGGAGCTGTTTTTT	CASSPGTGYAGELFF
TRBJ2-1	many	TRBD2	TRBV29-1	TGCAGCATCCTCGGGACTAGCGGGAGCTATGAGCAGTTCTTC	CSILGTSGSYEQFF
TRBJ1-1	many	TRBD1	TRBV28	TGTGCCAGCAGTTTTGGGTTCGGACAGGGCACGGTTGAAGCTTTCTTT	CASSFGFGQGTVEAFF
TRBJ1-1	many	-	TRBV5-1	TGCGCCAGCAGGTACCGCAGTGAAGCTTTCTTT	CASRYRSEAFF
TRBJ1-2	-	TRBD1	TRBV28	TGTGCCAGCAAGAACCCCAGGGGGCCCCATGGCTACACCTTC	CASKNPRGPHGYTF
TRBJ2-1	few	-	TRBV7-3	TGTGCCAGCAGCTTCGACAGGTCCTACAATGAGCAGTTCTTC	CASSFDRSYNEQFF
TRBJ1-6	few	TRBD1	TRBV7-2	TGTGCCAGCAGCCTGGCCCGGGACAGTCACCTTCCCCTCCACTTT	CASSLARDSHLPLHF
TRBJ2-7	many	-	TRBV4-3	TGCGCCAGCAGCCCCCGGGACAACCGGGAGCAGTACTTC	CASSPRDNREQYF
TRBJ2-7	few	-	TRBV20-1	TGCAGTGCCCCCCGGACTCGCTACGAGCAGTACTTC	CSAPRTRYEQYF